This is a list of T cell receptor beta chains from one sample in a study of CDR3 diversity in severe acne. MiXCR, applied by TCRdb to the PCR reads, yields one record per CDR3 protein. The top ten clones hold 11% of a sample with more than 70,000 distinct CDR3 sequences, approximately 49% of them seen once. Input material: blood. The receptors come from a male donor with severe acne vulgaris. The CDR3 runs from the conserved cysteine through the conserved F or W. The D gene is left open where the match is weak. Clone size is shown for a subset of rows, as once, few, many or a class of expanded clone.

v_call	j_call	clone_size	d_call	cdr3_aa	cdr3_nt
TRBV6-5	TRBJ1-3	few	-	CASSYEGGGGNTIYF	TGTGCCAGCAGTTACGAGGGAGGAGGGGGAAACACCATATATTTT
TRBV20-1	TRBJ2-5	-	-	CSARTGAPQETQYF	TGCAGTGCTAGGACAGGTGCCCCTCAAGAGACCCAGTACTTC
TRBV2	TRBJ1-5	-	-	CASSGEGGLQPQHF	TGTGCCAGCAGCGGGGAGGGGGGGCTTCAGCCCCAGCATTTT
TRBV10-3	TRBJ2-7	-	-	CAISGLVGPTYEQYF	TGTGCCATCAGTGGGTTAGTGGGACCTACCTACGAGCAGTACTTC
TRBV19	TRBJ2-1	many	-	CASQEQGFNEQFF	TGTGCCAGTCAAGAGCAAGGGTTCAATGAGCAGTTCTTC
TRBV19	TRBJ2-2	many	-	CASSIMRQSTGELFF	TGTGCCAGTAGTATTATGAGGCAGAGCACCGGGGAGCTGTTTTTT
TRBV9	TRBJ2-7	-	-	CASSESFASSYEQYF	TGTGCCAGCAGCGAGAGTTTTGCATCCTCCTACGAGCAGTACTTC
TRBV6-5	TRBJ2-7	few	TRBD2	CASSYPLAGVEQYF	TGTGCCAGCAGTTACCCACTAGCGGGAGTCGAGCAGTACTTC
TRBV6-5	TRBJ1-5	few	-	CASSPGASSNQPQHF	TGTGCCAGCTCCCCGGGGGCTTCAAGCAATCAGCCCCAGCATTTT
TRBV11-3	TRBJ2-5	-	-	CASSLRGHLQETQYF	TGTGCCAGCAGCTTAAGGGGACACCTCCAAGAGACCCAGTACTTC
TRBV7-3	TRBJ1-2	once	-	CASSSPRLGYGYTF	TGTGCCAGCAGCTCACCTCGACTGGGCTATGGCTACACCTTC
TRBV20-1	TRBJ2-7	medium-sized	TRBD2	CSALGIAGTSDEQYF	TGCAGTGCTCTCGGGATAGCGGGAACCTCCGACGAGCAGTACTTC
TRBV7-9	TRBJ1-5	many	TRBD1	CASSLDGTGRGQPQHF	TGTGCCAGCAGCTTAGATGGGACAGGGCGGGGACAGCCCCAGCATTTT
TRBV7-2	TRBJ2-2	few	TRBD2	CASSWVAGGAGELFF	TGTGCCAGCAGCTGGGTGGCGGGGGGTGCCGGGGAGCTGTTTTTT
TRBV28	TRBJ1-5	-	-	CASIRPTDSNQPQHF	TGTGCCAGCATTCGCCCCACAGATAGCAATCAGCCCCAGCATTTT
TRBV7-8	TRBJ1-2	many	-	CASSSPTVSYGYTF	TGTGCCAGCAGCTCGCCGACAGTTTCCTATGGCTACACCTTC
TRBV5-1	TRBJ2-4	many	-	CASSLILAGGGIQYF	TGCGCCAGCAGCTTGATACTAGCCGGAGGAGGCATTCAGTACTTC
TRBV5-1	TRBJ1-5	many	-	CASSLAGESNQPQHF	TGCGCCAGCAGCTTGGCTGGGGAGAGCAATCAGCCCCAGCATTTT
TRBV29-1	TRBJ2-5	once	TRBD1	CSVPQGNNQEGTQYF	TGCAGCGTTCCACAGGGGAATAACCAAGAGGGGACCCAGTACTTC
TRBV5-6	TRBJ2-5	-	-	CASSLGSLRETQYF	TGTGCCAGCAGCTTGGGGAGCCTACGGGAGACCCAGTACTTC
TRBV10-3	TRBJ2-7	-	-	CAISGTSTPGEQYF	TGTGCCATCTCAGGGACTTCCACCCCTGGCGAGCAGTACTTC
TRBV2	TRBJ2-2	-	-	CASSRPGEATGELFF	TGTGCCAGCAGTCGTCCGGGAGAGGCCACCGGGGAGCTGTTTTTT
TRBV10-3	TRBJ2-7	-	TRBD2	CAISAGEYEQYF	TGTGCCATCTCAGCGGGAGAGTACGAGCAGTACTTC
TRBV30	TRBJ1-5	few	-	CAWSVRGEPQHF	TGTGCCTGGAGTGTACGAGGGGAGCCCCAGCATTTT
TRBV30	TRBJ1-2	many	-	CAWSPPHTF	TGTGCCTGGAGTCCCCCCCACACCTTC
TRBV15	TRBJ2-1	many	TRBD2	CATRTSGGGFYNEQFF	TGTGCCACGAGAACTAGCGGCGGGGGATTTTACAATGAGCAGTTCTTC
TRBV5-1	TRBJ2-3	many	-	CASSLQGAVVPDTQYF	TGCGCCAGCAGCTTACAGGGCGCCGTTGTCCCAGATACGCAGTATTTT
TRBV19	TRBJ1-1	-	-	CASRSPQGQNTEAFF	TGTGCCAGTAGGTCGCCACAGGGACAGAACACTGAAGCTTTCTTT
TRBV19	TRBJ2-3	many	-	CASNVAGRTDTQYF	TGTGCCAGTAACGTCGCAGGGAGAACAGATACGCAGTATTTT
TRBV20-1	TRBJ2-3	many	TRBD1	CSAGDSSTLTDTQYF	TGCAGTGCGGGGGACAGCTCGACACTCACAGATACGCAGTATTTT
TRBV30	TRBJ2-6	-	-	CAWSFLESGANVLTF	TGTGCCTGGAGTTTTCTCGAGTCTGGGGCCAACGTCCTGACTTTC
TRBV6-2/TRBV6-3	TRBJ2-6	-	-	CASSDRTLISGANVLTF	TGTGCCAGCAGTGACCGGACACTTATCTCTGGGGCCAACGTCCTGACTTTC
TRBV6-6	TRBJ2-7	-	TRBD2	CASSTYAASGSHEQYF	TGTGCCAGCAGTACTTACGCGGCTAGCGGGAGCCACGAGCAGTACTTC
TRBV15	TRBJ2-7	few	-	CATSSDGTNYEQYF	TGTGCCACCAGCAGTGACGGGACAAACTACGAGCAGTACTTC
TRBV12-5	TRBJ2-1	-	TRBD1	CASGPGQGFDEQFF	TGTGCTAGTGGCCCCGGACAGGGTTTCGATGAGCAGTTCTTC
TRBV7-6	TRBJ2-5	many	TRBD1	CASSATTGKQETQYF	TGTGCCAGCAGCGCGACGACAGGGAAACAAGAGACCCAGTACTTC
TRBV25-1	TRBJ1-1	-	-	CASSAGNFEAFF	TGTGCCAGCTCCGCGGGCAACTTTGAAGCTTTCTTT
TRBV10-3	TRBJ1-6	many	-	CAIRPGTGNSPLHF	TGTGCCATCAGACCCGGCACAGGTAATTCACCCCTCCACTTT
TRBV25-1	TRBJ2-7	-	TRBD2	CASRARLAGYEQYF	TGTGCCAGCAGAGCCAGACTAGCGGGATACGAGCAGTACTTC
TRBV7-3	TRBJ2-1	-	-	CASSTGLAGTQYFGHEQFF	-
TRBV10-3	TRBJ2-5	-	-	CAISESGETQYF	TGTGCCATCAGTGAGTCAGGAGAGACCCAGTACTTC
TRBV15	TRBJ1-4	-	-	CATSRGRGANEKLFF	TGTGCCACCAGCAGAGGAAGGGGTGCCAATGAAAAACTGTTTTTT
TRBV4-3	TRBJ2-5	-	TRBD1	CASSVRTGNRGETQYF	TGCGCCAGCAGCGTTCGTACAGGAAACAGGGGGGAGACCCAGTACTTC
TRBV5-6	TRBJ2-5	many	-	CASRWEGEETQYF	TGTGCCAGCAGGTGGGAGGGGGAAGAGACCCAGTACTTC
TRBV10-3	TRBJ2-7	once	TRBD1	CASSDNAGQVTPRQYF	TGTGCCAGCAGTGATAATGCGGGACAGGTTACCCCGCGGCAGTACTTC
TRBV4-3	TRBJ2-3	many	-	CASSQNHGDTQYF	TGCGCCAGCAGCCAAAACCATGGAGATACGCAGTATTTT
TRBV10-3	TRBJ2-1	medium-sized	TRBD2	CAISAGGLAGGGEQFF	TGTGCCATCAGTGCAGGAGGACTAGCGGGAGGGGGTGAGCAGTTCTTC
TRBV30	TRBJ2-7	few	TRBD1	CAWGTGYEQYF	TGTGCCTGGGGGACAGGGTACGAGCAGTACTTC
TRBV4-1	TRBJ2-5	many	-	CASSQYGQDQETQYF	TGCGCCAGCAGCCAATACGGGCAGGACCAAGAGACCCAGTACTTC
TRBV12-3/TRBV12-4	TRBJ2-2	few	-	CASSSNTGELFF	TGTGCCAGCAGTTCGAACACCGGGGAGCTGTTTTTT
TRBV24-1	TRBJ1-5	-	-	CATSISPNQPQHF	TGTGCCACCAGTATCTCACCTAATCAGCCCCAGCATTTT
TRBV29-1	TRBJ2-1	-	-	CSGRNEQFF	TGCAGCGGGAGGAATGAGCAGTTCTTC
TRBV5-1	TRBJ1-2	medium-sized	-	CASSLTVDYGYTF	TGCGCCAGCAGCTTGACAGTCGACTATGGCTACACCTTC
TRBV6-9	TRBJ1-5	-	-	CASSGLYSNQPQHF	TGTGCCAGCAGTGGACTTTATAGCAATCAGCCCCAGCATTTT
TRBV20-1	TRBJ1-2	-	-	CSARAPGAHYGYTF	TGCAGTGCTAGAGCTCCAGGGGCCCACTATGGCTACACCTTC
TRBV20-1	TRBJ2-3	many	TRBD2	CSARPTSGSGVTDTQYF	TGCAGTGCTAGACCCACCTCCGGTAGCGGGGTCACAGATACGCAGTATTTT
TRBV4-1	TRBJ1-2	few	TRBD1	CASSQEPGQKNYGYTF	TGCGCCAGCAGCCAAGAACCGGGACAGAAAAACTATGGCTACACCTTC
TRBV20-1	TRBJ1-1	-	TRBD1	CSAREDRAEAFF	TGCAGTGCTAGAGAAGACAGGGCTGAAGCTTTCTTT
TRBV4-3	TRBJ1-4	-	-	CASSQGPLTNEKLFF	TGCGCCAGCAGCCAAGGCCCCCTTACTAATGAAAAACTGTTTTTT